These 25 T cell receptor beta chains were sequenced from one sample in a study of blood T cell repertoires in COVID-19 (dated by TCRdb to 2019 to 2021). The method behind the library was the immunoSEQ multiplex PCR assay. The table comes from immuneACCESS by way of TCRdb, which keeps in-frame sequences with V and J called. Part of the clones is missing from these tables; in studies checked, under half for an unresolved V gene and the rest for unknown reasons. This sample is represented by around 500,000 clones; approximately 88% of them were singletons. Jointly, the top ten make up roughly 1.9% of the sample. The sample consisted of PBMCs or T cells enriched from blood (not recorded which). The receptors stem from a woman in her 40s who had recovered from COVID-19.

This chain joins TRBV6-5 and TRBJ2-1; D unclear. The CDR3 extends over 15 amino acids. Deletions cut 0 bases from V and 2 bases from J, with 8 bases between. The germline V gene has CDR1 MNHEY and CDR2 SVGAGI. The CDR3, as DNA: TGTGCCAGCAGTTACTCTGGGCCTACCTACAATGAGCAGTTCTTC. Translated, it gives CASSYSGPTYNEQFF.

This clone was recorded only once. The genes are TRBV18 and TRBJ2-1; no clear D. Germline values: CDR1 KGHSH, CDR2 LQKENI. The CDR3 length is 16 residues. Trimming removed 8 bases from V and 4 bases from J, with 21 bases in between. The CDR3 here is CASDRPLVSAYNEQFF. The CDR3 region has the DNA TGTGCCAGCGACCGGCCCCTGGTCAGCGCTTACAATGAGCAGTTCTTC.

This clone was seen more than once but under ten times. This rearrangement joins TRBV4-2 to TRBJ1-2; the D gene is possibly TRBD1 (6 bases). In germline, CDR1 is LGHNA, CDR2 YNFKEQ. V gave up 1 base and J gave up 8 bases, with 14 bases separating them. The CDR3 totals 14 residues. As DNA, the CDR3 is TGTGCCAGCAGCCAAGGTTCAGGGGCGGAGGGCTACACCTTC. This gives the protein CASSQGSGAEGYTF.

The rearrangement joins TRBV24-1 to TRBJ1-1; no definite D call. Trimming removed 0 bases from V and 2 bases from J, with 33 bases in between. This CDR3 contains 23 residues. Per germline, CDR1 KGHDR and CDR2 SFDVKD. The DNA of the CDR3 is TGTGCCACCAGTGATTTGCACAGTGCTTCTTGGCCACCTGCTCGCCGAGTAAACACTGAAGCTTTCTTT. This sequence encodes CATSDLHSASWPPARRVNTEAFF.

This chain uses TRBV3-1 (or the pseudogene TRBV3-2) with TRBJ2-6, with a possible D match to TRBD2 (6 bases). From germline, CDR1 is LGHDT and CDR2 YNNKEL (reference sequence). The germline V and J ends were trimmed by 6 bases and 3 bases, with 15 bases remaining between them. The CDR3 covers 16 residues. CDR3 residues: CASRQEGWDGANVLTF. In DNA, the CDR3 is TGTGCCAGCAGGCAGGAGGGTTGGGATGGGGCCAACGTCCTGACTTTC.

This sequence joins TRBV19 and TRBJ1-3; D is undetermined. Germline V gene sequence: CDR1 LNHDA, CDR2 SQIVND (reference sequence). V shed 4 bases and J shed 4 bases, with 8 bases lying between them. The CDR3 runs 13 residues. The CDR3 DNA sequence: TGTGCCAGTAGTACGGACTTCGGAAACACCATATATTTT. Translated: CASSTDFGNTIYF.

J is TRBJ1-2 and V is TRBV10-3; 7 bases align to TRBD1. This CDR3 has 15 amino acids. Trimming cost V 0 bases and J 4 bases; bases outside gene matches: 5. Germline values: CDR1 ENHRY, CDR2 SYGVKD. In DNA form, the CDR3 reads TGTGCCATCAGTGAGTCCAGGGGGATGAGCTATGGCTACACCTTC. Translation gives CAISESRGMSYGYTF.

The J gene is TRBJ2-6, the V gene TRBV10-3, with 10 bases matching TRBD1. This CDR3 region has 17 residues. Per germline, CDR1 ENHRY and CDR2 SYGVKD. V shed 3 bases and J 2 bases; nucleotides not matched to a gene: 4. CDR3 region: CAISEDRGLTGANVLTF. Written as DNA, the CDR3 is TGTGCCATCAGTGAAGACAGGGGGCTCACTGGGGCCAACGTCCTGACTTTC.

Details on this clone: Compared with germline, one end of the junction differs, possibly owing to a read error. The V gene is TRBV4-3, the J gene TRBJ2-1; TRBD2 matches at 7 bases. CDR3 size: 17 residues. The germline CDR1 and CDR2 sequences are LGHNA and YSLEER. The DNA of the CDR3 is TGCGCCAGCAGCCAAATCTATAGCGGGCCCTCCGACAATGAGCAGTTCTTC. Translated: CASSQIYSGPSDNEQFF.

CDR3 bases: TGTGCCAGCAGCTTAATTGGTCGTAGCGGGAGCACAGATACGCAGTATTTT. It is translated as CASSLIGRSGSTDTQYF. The V and J genes are TRBV7-6 and TRBJ2-3; 7 bases are shared with TRBD2. This CDR3 spans 17 amino acids. J lost 0 bases, V lost 2 bases, and 8 bases had no gene match. Germline CDR1 SGHVS, CDR2 FNYEAQ.

This chain's CDR3 is CASSPTGIPFEQYF. The CDR3 DNA is TGTGCCAGCAGCCCCACAGGGATACCTTTCGAGCAGTACTTC. V and J are TRBV3-1 (or the pseudogene TRBV3-2) and TRBJ2-7, with D perhaps TRBD1 (6 bases). Trimming took 4 bases from V and 6 from J, leaving 16 bases between them. The germline V gene has CDR1 LGHDT and CDR2 YNNKEL (reference sequence). The CDR3 has 14 amino acids.

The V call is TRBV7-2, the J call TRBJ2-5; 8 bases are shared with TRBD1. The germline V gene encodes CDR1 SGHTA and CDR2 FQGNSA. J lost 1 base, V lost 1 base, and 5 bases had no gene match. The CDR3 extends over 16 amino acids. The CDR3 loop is CASSLVGTGSQETQYF. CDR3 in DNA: TGTGCCAGCAGCTTAGTTGGGACAGGATCCCAAGAGACCCAGTACTTC.

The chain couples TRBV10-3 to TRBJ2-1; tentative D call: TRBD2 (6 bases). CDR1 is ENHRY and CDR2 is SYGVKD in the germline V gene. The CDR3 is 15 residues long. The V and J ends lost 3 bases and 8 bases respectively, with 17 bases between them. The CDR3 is CAISDGLPQGHEQFF. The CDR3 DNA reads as TGTGCCATCAGTGACGGACTACCTCAAGGCCATGAGCAGTTCTTC.

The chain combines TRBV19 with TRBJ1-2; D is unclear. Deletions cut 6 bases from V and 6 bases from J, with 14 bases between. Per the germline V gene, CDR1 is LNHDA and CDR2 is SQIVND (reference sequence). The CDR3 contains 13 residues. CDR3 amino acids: CASSLAVGHGYTF. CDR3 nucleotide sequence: TGTGCCAGTAGCCTGGCAGTGGGCCATGGCTACACCTTC.

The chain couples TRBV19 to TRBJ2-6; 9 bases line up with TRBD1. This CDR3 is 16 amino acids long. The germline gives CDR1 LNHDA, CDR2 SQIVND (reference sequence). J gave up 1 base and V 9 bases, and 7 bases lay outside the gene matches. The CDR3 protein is CASKDRGMSGANVLTF. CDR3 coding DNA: TGTGCCAGCAAGGACAGGGGAATGTCTGGGGCCAACGTCCTGACTTTC.

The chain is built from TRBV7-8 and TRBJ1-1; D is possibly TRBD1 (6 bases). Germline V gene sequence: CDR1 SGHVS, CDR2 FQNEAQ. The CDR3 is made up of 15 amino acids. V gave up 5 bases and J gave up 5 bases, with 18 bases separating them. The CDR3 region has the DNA TGTGCCAGCAGCCCCCGGTGGCAGGGGAAAACTGAAGCTTTCTTT. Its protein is CASSPRWQGKTEAFF.

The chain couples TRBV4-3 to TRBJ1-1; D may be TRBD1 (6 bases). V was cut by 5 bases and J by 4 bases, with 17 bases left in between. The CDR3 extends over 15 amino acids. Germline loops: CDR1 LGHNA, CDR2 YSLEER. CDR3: CASSSLSGVGTEAFF. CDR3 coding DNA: TGCGCCAGCAGCTCGCTTTCAGGGGTGGGCACTGAAGCTTTCTTT.

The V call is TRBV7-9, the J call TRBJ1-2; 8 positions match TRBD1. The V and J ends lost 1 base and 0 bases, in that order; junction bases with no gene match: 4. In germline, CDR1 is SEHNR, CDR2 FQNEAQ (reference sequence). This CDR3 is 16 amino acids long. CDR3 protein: CASSLEGQGSNYGYTF. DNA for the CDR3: TGTGCCAGCAGCTTAGAAGGACAGGGTTCTAACTATGGCTACACCTTC.

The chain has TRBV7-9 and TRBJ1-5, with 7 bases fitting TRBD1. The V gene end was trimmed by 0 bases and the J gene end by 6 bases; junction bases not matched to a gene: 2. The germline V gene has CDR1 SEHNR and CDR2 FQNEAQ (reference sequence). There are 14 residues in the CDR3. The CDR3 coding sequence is TGTGCCAGCAGCTTAGCAGGGGGCAGTCAGCCCCAGCATTTT. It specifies CASSLAGGSQPQHF.

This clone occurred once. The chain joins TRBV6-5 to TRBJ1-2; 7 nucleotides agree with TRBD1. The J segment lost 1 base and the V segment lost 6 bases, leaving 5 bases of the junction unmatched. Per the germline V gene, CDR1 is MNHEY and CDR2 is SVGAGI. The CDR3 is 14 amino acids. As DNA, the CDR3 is TGTGCCAGCAGGCCGGGACAGAATAACTATGGCTACACCTTC. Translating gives CASRPGQNNYGYTF.

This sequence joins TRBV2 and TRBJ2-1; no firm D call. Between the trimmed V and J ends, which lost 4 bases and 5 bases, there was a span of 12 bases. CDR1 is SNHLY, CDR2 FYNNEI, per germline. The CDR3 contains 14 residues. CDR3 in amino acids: CASSGSRVHNEQFF. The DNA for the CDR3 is TGTGCCAGCAGTGGGAGCAGAGTCCACAATGAGCAGTTCTTC. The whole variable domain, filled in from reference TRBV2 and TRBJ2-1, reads EPEVTQTPSHQVTQMGQEVILRCVPISNHLYFYWYRQILGQKVEFLVSFYNNEISEKSEIFDDQFSVERPDGSNFTLKIRSTKLEDSAMYFCASSGSRVHNEQFFGPGTRLTVL.

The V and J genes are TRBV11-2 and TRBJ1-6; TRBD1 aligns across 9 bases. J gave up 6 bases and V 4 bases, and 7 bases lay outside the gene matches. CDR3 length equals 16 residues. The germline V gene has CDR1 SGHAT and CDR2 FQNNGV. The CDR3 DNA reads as TGTGCCAGCAGCTCGAGGGACAGGGTTTCTAATTCACCCCTCCACTTT. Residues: CASSSRDRVSNSPLHF.

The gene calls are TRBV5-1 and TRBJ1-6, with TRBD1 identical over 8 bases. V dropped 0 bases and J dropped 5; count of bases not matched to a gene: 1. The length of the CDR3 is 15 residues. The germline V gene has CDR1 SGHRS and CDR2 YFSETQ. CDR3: CASSLGTGNNSPLHF. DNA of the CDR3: TGCGCCAGCAGCTTGGGGACAGGGAATAATTCACCCCTCCACTTT.

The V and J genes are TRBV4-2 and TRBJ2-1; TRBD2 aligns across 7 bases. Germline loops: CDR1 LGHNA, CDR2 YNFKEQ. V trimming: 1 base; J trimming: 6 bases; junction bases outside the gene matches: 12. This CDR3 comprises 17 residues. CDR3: CASSQGVGRERVNEQFF. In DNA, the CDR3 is TGTGCCAGCAGCCAAGGAGTGGGGCGGGAGAGAGTCAATGAGCAGTTCTTC.

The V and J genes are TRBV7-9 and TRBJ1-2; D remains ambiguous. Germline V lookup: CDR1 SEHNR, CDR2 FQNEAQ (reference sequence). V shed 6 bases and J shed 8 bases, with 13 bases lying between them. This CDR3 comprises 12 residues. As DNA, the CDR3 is TGTGCCAGCAGTTTATTACCGGGGGGCTACACCTTC. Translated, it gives CASSLLPGGYTF.